This T cell receptor (beta chain) is drawn from a study of graft-versus-host responses after intestinal transplantation (dated by TCRdb to the early 2020s). About the study as a whole: The transplants that recipients got were multivisceral, liver-intestinal, or isolated intestinal. Every recipient was given anti-thymocyte globulin induction, followed by approximately 3 years of maintenance tacrolimus and steroids. After intestinal transplantation, graft-versus-host and host-versus-graft alloreactive T cell clones in the graft, circulation and bone marrow were tracked using bulk TCR-beta CDR3 sequencing. Alloreactive clones were identified by sequencing pre-transplant mixed lymphocyte reaction products and comparing them with unstimulated pre-transplant donor and recipient T cells. The cohort enrolled some 23 intestinal transplant recipients, one of whom was a retransplant, and a few patients without pretransplant specimens were excluded. A peak of at least 4% donor T cells among recipient peripheral blood mononuclear cells was the definition used for donor T cell macrochimerism. Samples from a few later patients were sequenced in-house on an Illumina MiSeq with MiXCR processing rather than by the commercial service.

General conclusions and limits of the study: Patients with donor T cell macrochimerism had high GvH to HvG T cell clonal ratios in their allografts. Peak levels of circulating GvH clones were associated with declines in HvG clones early after transplant. GvH clones were found in recipient bone marrow, and some of the GvH clones appeared earlier in ileal mucosa or blood, which is consistent with an intestinal mucosal origin. The relatively low number and heterogeneity of intestinal transplant patients limited the conclusions.

Comment on this clone: Its specific antigen is unknown. No much larger clone is present one base from it, and per-base qualities are unavailable.

Interpreted using the paper, the time point label stands for: cells obtained before transplantation from donor or recipient. CD3+CD4+ and CD3+CD8+ populations were FACS-sorted from unstimulated pre-transplant donor and recipient cells taken from spleen or lymph nodes. The library came from the immunoSEQ multiplex PCR assay. For most patients, genomic DNA was isolated with the Qiagen DNeasy Blood and Tissue Kit and sent frozen to Adaptive Biotechnologies for TCR sequencing. For most patients, high-throughput TCR-beta CDR3 sequencing of genomic DNA was performed by Adaptive Biotechnologies. As for the authors' bioinformatics: TCR sequencing data for roughly 20 patients were retrieved from Adaptive's ImmunoSEQ software; three other patients were processed with MiXCR and VDJtools. To correct CD4 versus CD8 sorting errors, any sequence found in both subsets at a frequency ratio below 5:1 was removed. CDR3 nucleotide sequences shared between donor and recipient were removed because their origin could not be assigned. To be classed as alloreactive, a clone needed at least 2-fold expansion over unstimulated cells and a minimum CFSE-low frequency of 0.002% (template counts) or 0.001% (read counts). Clones were considered mappable if detected in sequenced pre-transplant spleen, lymph node, or MLR CFSE-low populations of the donor or recipient. Cumulative frequency of alloreactive clones was calculated as a percentage of all sequences weighted by copy number. Entries here come from immuneACCESS through TCRdb and include only in-frame sequences with V and J called. Some clones fail to appear in such tables; in the studies checked, an unresolved V gene covers under half of the shortfall, and the cause of the remainder is unknown. V, J and clone size are those of that table, while D and trimming were read from the DNA. In all, the sample holds 65,000 to 90,000 clones, and about 90% of those were seen once. Of the sample, 2% to 3% is held by the ten largest clones.

The CDR1 and CDR2 encoded by the germline V gene (reference sequence) are MNHEY and SMNVEV. CDR3 length: 16 amino acids, cysteine to phenylalanine. Just CDR3 DNA is preserved here, 48 bases in frame from base 1. Cut back by 5 bases and 0 bases, the V and J ends lie 17 bases apart. The rearranged segments are TRBV27 and TRBJ2-7, with TRBD2 tentatively as D gene (5 bases match). Sequencing was performed on unstimulated CD8+ T cells sorted from spleen or lymph node cells, taken before intestinal transplant. The receptor comes from a human donor who received an intestinal transplant. CDR3 reads: CASSESGSHRSYEQYF. The DNA sequence is as follows: TGTGCCAGCAGTGAAAGCGGATCCCACCGCTCCTACGAGCAGTACTTC.